This T cell receptor (beta chain) was sequenced for a study of cytomegalovirus exposure and HLA in healthy donors. Study as a whole: Counted in an early data release were roughly 81 million unique TCRs from HLA-typed donors. Study-wide points: The authors listed 150 or so TCR beta chains as cytomegalovirus-associated. A later analysis revealed that TCR association rates differed between HLA loci, peaking at DRB1 and bottoming out at HLA-C.

The CDR3 covers 17 residues. Turning to this clone: Its antigen is currently unknown.

A multiplex PCR was run with 60 Vbeta primers and 13 Jbeta primers. Measured with immunoSEQ multiplex PCR; TCRdb has only the in-frame clones, and not every one. The table lists about 150,000 clones, roughly three quarters of them singletons. The chain carries TRBV21-1 and TRBJ1-4. TRBV21-1 is assigned pseudogene status. Sequencing was performed on PBMCs. The clonotype was recovered from a woman between 40 and 55 years old in good health and CMV-seronegative. CDR3 loop: CASSKKEDLQNNEKLFF. CDR3 sequence (DNA): TGTGCCAGCAGCAAGAAGGAGGACTTGCAGAATAATGAAAAACTGTTTTTT.